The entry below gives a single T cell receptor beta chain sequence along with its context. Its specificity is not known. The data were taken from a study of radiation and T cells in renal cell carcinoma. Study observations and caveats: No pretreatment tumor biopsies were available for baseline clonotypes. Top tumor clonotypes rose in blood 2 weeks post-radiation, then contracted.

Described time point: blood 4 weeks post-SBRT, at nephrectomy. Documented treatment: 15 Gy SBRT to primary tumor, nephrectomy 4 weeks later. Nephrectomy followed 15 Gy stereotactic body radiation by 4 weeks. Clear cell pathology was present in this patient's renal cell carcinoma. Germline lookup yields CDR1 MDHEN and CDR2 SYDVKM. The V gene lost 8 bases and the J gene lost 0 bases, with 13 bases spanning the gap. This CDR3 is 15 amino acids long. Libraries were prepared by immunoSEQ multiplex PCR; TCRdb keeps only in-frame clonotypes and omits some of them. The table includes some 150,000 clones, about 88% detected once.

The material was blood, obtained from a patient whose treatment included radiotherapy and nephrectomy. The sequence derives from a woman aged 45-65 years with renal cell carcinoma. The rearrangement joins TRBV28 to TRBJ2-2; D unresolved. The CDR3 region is CASEFGQPNTGELFF. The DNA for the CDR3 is TGTGCCAGCGAGTTCGGGCAGCCGAACACCGGGGAGCTGTTTTTT.